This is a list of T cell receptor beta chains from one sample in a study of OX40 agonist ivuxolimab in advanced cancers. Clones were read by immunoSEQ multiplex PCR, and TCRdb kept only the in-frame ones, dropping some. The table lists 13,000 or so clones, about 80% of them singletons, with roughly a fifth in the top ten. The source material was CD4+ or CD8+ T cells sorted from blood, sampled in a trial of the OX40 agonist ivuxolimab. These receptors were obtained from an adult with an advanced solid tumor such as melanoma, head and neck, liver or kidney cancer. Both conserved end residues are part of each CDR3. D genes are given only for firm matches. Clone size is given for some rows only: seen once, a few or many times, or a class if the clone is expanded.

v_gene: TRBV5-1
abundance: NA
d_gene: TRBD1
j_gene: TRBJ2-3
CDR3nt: TGCGCCAGCAGCTTGGCCTTGACAGGGGAAGATACGCAGTATTTT
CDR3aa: CASSLALTGEDTQYF

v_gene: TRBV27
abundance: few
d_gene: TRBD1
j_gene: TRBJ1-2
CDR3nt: TGTGCCAGCAGTGACATGGACAGGGCTGACGGCTACACCTTC
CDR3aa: CASSDMDRADGYTF

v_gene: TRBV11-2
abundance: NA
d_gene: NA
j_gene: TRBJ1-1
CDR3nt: TGTGCCAGCAGCTTGTTTGGCGGGTTGGTACGGAACACTGAAGCTTTCTTT
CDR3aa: CASSLFGGLVRNTEAFF

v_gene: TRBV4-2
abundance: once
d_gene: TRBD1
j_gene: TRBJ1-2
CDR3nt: TGTGCCAGCAGCCAAGGGACAGGAGGATTTTTGGGGAACTATGGCTACACCTTC
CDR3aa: CASSQGTGGFLGNYGYTF

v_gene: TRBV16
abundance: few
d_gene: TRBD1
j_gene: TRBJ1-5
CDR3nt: TGTGCCAGCAGCTATCGGACAGGGCGACAGCCCCAGCATTTT
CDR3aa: CASSYRTGRQPQHF

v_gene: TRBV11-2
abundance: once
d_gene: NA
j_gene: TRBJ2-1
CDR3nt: TGTGCCAGCAGCTCTCCCCCGGGCGCCCATGAGCAGTTCTTC
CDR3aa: CASSSPPGAHEQFF

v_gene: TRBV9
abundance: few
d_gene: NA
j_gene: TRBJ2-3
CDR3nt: TGTGCCAGCAGCGTAGTGTACACAGATACGCAGTATTTT
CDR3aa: CASSVVYTDTQYF

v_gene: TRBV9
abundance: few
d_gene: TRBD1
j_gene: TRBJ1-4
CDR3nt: TGTGCCAGCAGCGCTACTCCCGGGACAGGGGAAGAAAAACTGTTTTTT
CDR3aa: CASSATPGTGEEKLFF

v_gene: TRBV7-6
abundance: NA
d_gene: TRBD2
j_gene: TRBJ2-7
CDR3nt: TGTGCCAGCAGCTTAGCCCCGGGACTAGAAAGGTCCTACGAGCAGTACTTC
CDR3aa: CASSLAPGLERSYEQYF

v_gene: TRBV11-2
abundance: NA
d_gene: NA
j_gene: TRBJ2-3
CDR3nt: TGTGCCAGCAGCTTAGGAGCAGATACGCAGTATTTT
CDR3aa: CASSLGADTQYF

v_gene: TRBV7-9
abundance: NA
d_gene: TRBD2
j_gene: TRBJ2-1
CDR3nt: TGTGCCAGCAGCCGAGACTCTAGCGGGAGTATCCATGAGCAGTTCTTC
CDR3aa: CASSRDSSGSIHEQFF

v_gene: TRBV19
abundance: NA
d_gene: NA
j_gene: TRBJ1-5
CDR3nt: TGTGCCAGTAGTGTTACAGGGTTTTATAGCAATCAGCCCCAGCATTTT
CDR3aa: CASSVTGFYSNQPQHF

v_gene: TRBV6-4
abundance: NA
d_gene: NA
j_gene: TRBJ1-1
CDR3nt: TGTGCCAGCAGCCAGTACCTGAACACTGAAGCTTTCTTT
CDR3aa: CASSQYLNTEAFF

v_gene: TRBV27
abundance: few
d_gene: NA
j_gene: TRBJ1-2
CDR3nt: TGTGCCAGCAGTTTGGAGAGTAACTATGGCTACACCTTC
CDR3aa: CASSLESNYGYTF

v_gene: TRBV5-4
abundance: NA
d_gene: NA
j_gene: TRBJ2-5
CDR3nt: TGTGCCAGCAGCCAAGACTCAAGCGGTCTTATAGAGACCCAGTACTTC
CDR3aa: CASSQDSSGLIETQYF

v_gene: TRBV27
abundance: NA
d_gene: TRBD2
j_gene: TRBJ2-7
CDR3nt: TGTGCCAGCGGAGGAGGGGGGACTAGCGGAATGTACGAGCAGTACTTC
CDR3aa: CASGGGGTSGMYEQYF

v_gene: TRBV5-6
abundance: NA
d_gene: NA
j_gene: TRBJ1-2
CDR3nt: TGTGCCAGCAGCTCACAGGGTGTTTATGGCTACACCTTC
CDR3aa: CASSSQGVYGYTF

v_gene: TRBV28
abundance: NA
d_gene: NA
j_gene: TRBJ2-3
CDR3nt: TGTGCCAGCAGTTTATACCCGGGAAGGGGAGATACGCAGTATTTT
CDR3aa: CASSLYPGRGDTQYF

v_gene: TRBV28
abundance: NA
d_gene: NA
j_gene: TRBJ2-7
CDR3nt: TGTGCCAGCAGTTTAGGGAGCAGGCTGGGGCTCTACGAGCAGTACTTC
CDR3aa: CASSLGSRLGLYEQYF

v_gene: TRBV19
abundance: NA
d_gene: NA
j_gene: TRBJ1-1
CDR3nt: TGTGCCAGTAGTATTCCAACTGAAGCTTTCTTT
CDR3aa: CASSIPTEAFF

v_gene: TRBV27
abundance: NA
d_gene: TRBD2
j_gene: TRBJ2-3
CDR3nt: TGTGCCAGCAGTCCCCGGGTAGCGGGGGGCACAGATACGCAGTATTTT
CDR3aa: CASSPRVAGGTDTQYF

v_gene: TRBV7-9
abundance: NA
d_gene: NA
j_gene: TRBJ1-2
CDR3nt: TGTGCCAGCAGCCCAGCAACGGGTCTTAACTATGGCTACACCTTC
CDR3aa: CASSPATGLNYGYTF

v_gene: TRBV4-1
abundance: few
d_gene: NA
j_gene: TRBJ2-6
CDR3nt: TGCGCCAGCAGCCAAGATTGGGTGACCAACGTCCTGACTTTC
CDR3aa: CASSQDWVTNVLTF

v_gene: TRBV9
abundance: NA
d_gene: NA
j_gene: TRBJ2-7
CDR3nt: TGTGCCAGCAGCGTAGACGGGGCCCACCTCGAGCAGTACTTC
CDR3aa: CASSVDGAHLEQYF

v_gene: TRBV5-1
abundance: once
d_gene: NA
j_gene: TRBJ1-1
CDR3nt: TGCGCCAGCAGCTTGGGAGGGGACACCCTCACTGAAGCTTTCTTT
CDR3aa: CASSLGGDTLTEAFF

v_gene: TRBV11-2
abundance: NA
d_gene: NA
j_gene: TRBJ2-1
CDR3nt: TGTGCCAGCAGCTTAGGGGGGCAGGGGCCTAACAATGAGCAGTTCTTC
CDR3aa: CASSLGGQGPNNEQFF